These 17 T cell receptor beta chains were all obtained from the same sample, sequenced in a study of T-cell reconstitution after alpha-beta-depleted transplantation in children. The library targeted TCRbeta and was prepared with unique molecular identifiers. TCRdb passed the PCR reads through MiXCR, listing each CDR3 protein once. The sample lists 800,000 to 1,000,000 distinct CDR3 sequences; about 29% were seen once. Sample: PBMCs, mostly from graft donor cells, taken 360 days after TCRalphabeta/CD19-depleted stem cell transplant. The receptor source for this set is a boy in the first two years of life who had a stem cell transplant for SCID, so the T cells may come from the graft donor.

This clonotype occurred a few times. This sequence joins TRBV29-1 and TRBJ1-1; no definite D call. V dropped 0 bases and J dropped 6 bases, with 14 bases sitting between them. CDR1 SQVTM and CDR2 ANQGSEA come from the germline V gene. CDR3 size: 14 residues. This CDR3 reads CSVEDLSGEAEAFF. CDR3 bases: TGCAGCGTTGAAGACCTATCGGGTGAAGCTGAAGCTTTCTTT.

This clonotype has only a few counts. The CDR3 region is CAWSVRDRGPISGQPQHF. The DNA for the CDR3 is TGTGCCTGGAGTGTCCGGGACAGGGGACCAATTTCGGGTCAGCCCCAGCATTTT. This chain joins TRBV30 and TRBJ1-5; 10 bases are shared with TRBD1. The germline gives CDR1 GTSNPN, CDR2 SVGIG (reference sequence). The CDR3 runs 18 residues. The ends lost 0 bases at V and 6 bases at J; junction bases unmatched: 14.

A few counts support this clonotype. The J gene is TRBJ2-3, the V gene TRBV12-3 or TRBV12-4, with a weak D call TRBD2 (6 bases). The CDR3 runs 16 residues. V gave up 3 bases and J gave up 2 bases, with 15 bases separating them. The CDR3 region has the DNA TGTGCCAGCAGTTTGAACCCCCGGCGGGACACAGATACGCAGTATTTT. This gives the protein CASSLNPRRDTDTQYF.

This clonotype occurred once. The rearrangement joins TRBV6-5 to TRBJ2-3; D gene ambiguous. This CDR3 is 16 amino acids long. V lost 0 bases, J lost 1 base, and 11 bases lay in between. Germline CDR1 and CDR2: MNHEY and SVGAGI. The CDR3 loop reads CASSYSPLRGTDTQYF. The CDR3 DNA sequence: TGTGCCAGCAGTTACTCGCCCCTAAGAGGCACAGATACGCAGTATTTT.

The chain couples TRBV18 to TRBJ1-5; 7 bases are a match to TRBD1. V shed 4 bases and J 7 bases; nucleotides not matched to a gene: 7. This CDR3 spans 14 amino acids. The V gene's germline CDR1 is KGHSH and CDR2 LQKENI. Written as DNA, the CDR3 is TGTGCCAGCTCACGAGACAGGGTTGGCCAGCCCCAGCATTTT. Its translation is CASSRDRVGQPQHF.

CDR3 amino acids: CASSYRVGDTEAFF. The CDR3 DNA follows: TGTGCCAGCAGTTACAGGGTAGGGGACACTGAAGCTTTCTTT. This sequence joins TRBV6-5 and TRBJ1-1; TRBD1 is a possible D gene (5 bases). This CDR3 has 14 residues. Germline CDR1 MNHEY, CDR2 SVGAGI. V was clipped by 2 bases and J by 3 bases, with 10 bases between them.

The chain couples TRBV7-8 to TRBJ2-7; a possible D gene is TRBD1 (6 bases). The CDR3 consists of 14 residues. V dropped 5 bases and J dropped 6 bases, with 17 bases sitting between them. Germline V gene data show CDR1 as SGHVS and CDR2 as FQNEAQ. CDR3 in amino acids: CASSLRDTSPEQYF. CDR3 nucleotides: TGTGCCAGCAGCCTCCGGGACACCAGTCCCGAGCAGTACTTC.

This clonotype appeared a few times. This chain joins TRBV3-1 and TRBJ2-1; TRBD2 matches 7 bases. The CDR3 contains 18 residues. The ends lost 0 bases at V and 4 bases at J; junction bases unmatched: 12. CDR1 LGHDT and CDR2 YNNKEL come from the germline V gene (reference sequence). The DNA for the CDR3 is TGTGCCAGCAGCCAAGATGGGAGCGGGGCCCTTTCTTACAATGAGCAGTTCTTC. Protein sequence: CASSQDGSGALSYNEQFF.

The gene calls are TRBV11-2 and TRBJ2-6; D gene ambiguous. CDR1 and CDR2 (germline): SGHAT, FQNNGV. V was cut by 1 base and J by 2 bases, with 9 bases left in between. This CDR3 is 16 amino acids long. CDR3 protein: CASSLASVPGANVLTF. In DNA, the CDR3 is TGTGCCAGCAGCTTAGCATCAGTCCCTGGGGCCAACGTCCTGACTTTC. Full variable domain (remainder filled in from reference TRBV11-2 and TRBJ2-6): EAGVAQSPRYKIIEKRQSVAFWCNPISGHATLYWYQQILGQGPKLLIQFQNNGVVDDSQLPKDRFSAERLKGVDSTLKIQPAKLEDSAVYLCASSLASVPGANVLTFGAGSRLTVL.

This chain uses TRBV3-1 with TRBJ2-7; D assignment may be TRBD1 or TRBD2 (5 bases each). V lost 7 bases, J lost 5 bases, and 18 bases lay in between. Per the germline V gene, CDR1 is LGHDT and CDR2 is YNNKEL (reference sequence). This CDR3 contains 14 residues. CDR3 loop: CASTPGPFPDEQYF. The CDR3 DNA sequence: TGTGCCAGCACCCCGGGACCGTTCCCCGACGAGCAGTACTTC.

This clonotype has only a few counts. This chain connects TRBV19 to TRBJ2-3; tentative D call: TRBD2 (5 bases). Germline-derived CDR1 and CDR2 are LNHDA and SQIVND (reference sequence). This CDR3 is built from 14 residues. V gave up 3 bases and J gave up 2 bases, with 9 bases separating them. CDR3 sequence: CASSMDLNTDTQYF. The CDR3 DNA is TGTGCCAGTAGTATGGACTTAAACACAGATACGCAGTATTTT. Using reference TRBV19 and TRBJ2-3 for the parts outside the CDR3, the full variable domain is DGGITQSPKYLFRKEGQNVTLSCEQNLNHDAMYWYRQDPGQGLRLIYYSQIVNDFQKGDIAEGYSVSREKKESFPLTVTSAQKNPTAFYLCASSMDLNTDTQYFGPGTRLTVL.

The chain is built from TRBV20-1 and TRBJ2-1; 9 bases line up with TRBD1. This CDR3 is built from 16 residues. Germline values: CDR1 DFQATT, CDR2 SNEGSKA (reference sequence). The V and J ends lost 0 bases and 6 bases, in that order; junction bases with no gene match: 9. The chain's CDR3 is CSARDRDRAIGNEQFF. The CDR3 DNA reads as TGCAGTGCTAGAGATCGGGACAGGGCGATCGGCAATGAGCAGTTCTTC.

The chain employs TRBV29-1 and TRBJ1-2, with D tentatively TRBD1 (5 bases). This CDR3 spans 16 amino acids. Germline V gene data show CDR1 as SQVTM and CDR2 as ANQGSEA. The V gene lost 4 bases and the J gene lost 2 bases, with 20 bases spanning the gap. The chain's CDR3 is CSVAPRQTKLNYGYTF. The CDR3 DNA reads as TGCAGCGTTGCCCCTCGACAGACAAAACTGAACTATGGCTACACCTTC.

The chain is built from TRBV4-3 and TRBJ1-6, with 7 bases fitting TRBD1. The germline V gene has CDR1 LGHNA and CDR2 YSLEER. The CDR3 totals 16 residues. V lost 1 base and J lost 7; bases outside the gene matches: 7. The CDR3, as DNA: TGCGCCAGCAGCCAAGGGAGTAGGGGGCCCAATTCACCCCTCCACTTT. Its translation: CASSQGSRGPNSPLHF.

This chain joins TRBV6-6 and TRBJ2-4; D gene unclear. The germline V gene has CDR1 MNHNY and CDR2 SVGAGI (reference sequence). The germline V and J ends were trimmed by 0 bases and 9 bases, with 9 bases remaining between them. The CDR3 runs 13 residues. The chain's CDR3 is CASSYSTSLIQYF. The CDR3 nucleotides read TGTGCCAGCAGTTACTCGACCAGTCTCATTCAGTACTTC.

The chain carries TRBV6-5 and TRBJ2-5; 9 nucleotides align to TRBD2. This CDR3 spans 17 amino acids. Trimming cost V 1 base and J 1 base; bases outside gene matches: 7. CDR1 and CDR2 from the germline V gene are MNHEY and SVGAGI. This chain's CDR3 is CASSYFNSGGPQETQYF. The DNA for the CDR3 is TGTGCCAGCAGTTACTTTAATAGCGGGGGACCCCAAGAGACCCAGTACTTC.

This clonotype was observed a few times. J is TRBJ1-1 and V is TRBV6-1; 8 bases align to TRBD1. J lost 4 bases, V lost 5 bases, and 12 bases had no gene match. CDR1 and CDR2 (germline): MNHNS, SASEGT. The CDR3 contains 16 residues. The CDR3 loop reads CASSPLIRGPGTEAFF. Here the CDR3 DNA reads TGTGCCAGCAGTCCCCTGATCAGGGGGCCAGGCACTGAAGCTTTCTTT.